This T cell receptor (beta chain) stems from a study of T cells after yellow fever vaccination. Study outcomes and limitations: Post-booster reappearance was seen for most primary-vaccination clones (around 96% CD4, roughly 88% CD8).

In TCRdb, the 5' RACE reads were re-called with MiXCR into one record per CDR3 protein. The sample holds under 50,000 distinct CDR3 sequences, around 6.4% seen once. Ten or more counts support this clonotype. Trimming stripped 2 bases from V and 6 bases from J, with 8 bases between. Per the germline V gene, CDR1 is KGHDR and CDR2 is SFDVKD. The CDR3 has 13 amino acids. The source was PBMCs, either bulk or a sorted T-cell subset (CD4+, CD8+, memory, or dextramer-sorted; not recorded which), collected 45 days after the yellow fever booster vaccination. The receptor was isolated from a young man who received the YFV17D yellow fever vaccine. The chain is built from TRBV24-1 and TRBJ2-3; D unresolved. The CDR3 DNA reads TGTGCCACCAGTGATTCGGCTATCGATACGCAGTATTTT. This codes for CATSDSAIDTQYF.